This T cell receptor (beta chain) emerged from a study of a mutant IDH1 vaccine in newly diagnosed glioma. Clones were read by immunoSEQ multiplex PCR, and TCRdb kept only the in-frame ones, dropping some. The data show about 130,000 clones, with around four fifths seen just once and less than 7% held by the top ten. This CDR3 region has 13 residues. CDR1 and CDR2 from the germline V gene are KGHSH and LQKENI. Trimming took off 5 bases at V and 1 base at J, with 8 bases between the two ends. This sample's time point: week 11, during vaccination. The investigators gave 300 ug of mutant IDH1 20-mer peptide in each vaccine dose, together with topical imiquimod. The donors' diagnosis was new WHO grade 3 or 4 astrocytoma that was IDH1-mutant and ATRX-lost. Details on this clone: As yet, its antigen is unknown.

Study-wide results and limits: Alterations occurring in top peripheral T cell clonotypes seemed unrelated to pseudoprogression.

The TCR sequence derives from a man in his forties with glioma. Sequenced here: PBMCs, sampled from a glioma patient whose treatment included an IDH1 peptide vaccine. The chain joins TRBV18 to TRBJ2-5; D call uncertain. The CDR3 DNA follows: TGTGCCAGCTCAGAAAACGTCCAAGAGACCCAGTACTTC. It translates to CASSENVQETQYF.